This T cell receptor beta chain was sequenced for a study of blood T cell repertoires in COVID-19. Across the whole study: Researchers got acute and convalescent COVID-19 samples from the United States, Italy and Spain. The cDNA or gDNA used as material had been derived from T cells, B-cell-depleted T cells, or PBMCs.

Study processing details: Nucleated cell counts were estimated from reference gene primer amplification. TCRdb's copy holds only in-frame clones and misses some; the assay was immunoSEQ multiplex PCR. That table gives V, J and clone size, and the DNA gave D and trimming. The sample has 110,000 or so clones, 84% seen once; the top ten hold roughly 7.9%. Germline CDR1 reads MDHEN; CDR2 reads SYDVKM. The V end lost 5 bases, the J end lost 6 bases, and 19 bases lay between the germline ends. The CDR3 is made up of 15 amino acids. The TCR comes from a woman older than 75 with active or convalescent COVID-19. The sequencing sample was made of peripheral blood. The V and J genes are TRBV28 and TRBJ1-1, with a weak D call TRBD1 (6 bases). The CDR3 DNA reads as TGTGCCAGCAGTCCCCCGAGGGGGGGGAGGTCTGAAGCTTTCTTT. Translating gives CASSPPRGGRSEAFF.